The source of this T cell receptor beta chain is a study of T-cell memory formation after mild COVID-19. Each CDR3 protein is one row after TCRdb ran MiXCR on the 5' RACE reads. Of 95,000 to 120,000 distinct CDR3 sequences in the sample, around 17% were seen once. This clonotype was observed at least ten times. This TCR was recovered from a man aged 18 to 29 who had mild COVID-19 (a few samples of this study predate the infection). Cell type and time point are not known. The source material was PBMCs or a T cell subset sorted from them (not recorded which).

For the CDR3, the DNA is TGTGCCAGCGGTCCTAACGGTGGAAACACCATATATTTT. Its protein is CASGPNGGNTIYF. The V gene is TRBV12-3 or TRBV12-4, the J gene TRBJ1-3; D unresolved. This CDR3 is 13 amino acids long. V lost 8 bases and J lost 3, with 11 bases in between.